A single sample is the source of the 10 T cell receptor beta chains below, sequenced in a study of T cells after yellow fever vaccination. Using its own MiXCR run on the 5' RACE reads, TCRdb lists one record per CDR3 protein. This table holds a few hundred thousand distinct CDR3 sequences, more than 8.5% found once. Specimen: PBMCs, collected on the day of the first yellow fever vaccination. These receptors all come from a man aged 18 to 30 who received the YFV17D yellow fever vaccine.

This clonotype appeared a few times. The chain is built from TRBV20-1 and TRBJ2-5; 8 bases match TRBD1. J gave up 4 bases and V 5 bases, and 9 bases lay outside the gene matches. The CDR3 sequence is 14 residues long. Germline-derived CDR1 and CDR2 are DFQATT and SNEGSKA (reference sequence). CDR3 sequence reads: CSAPWADRGETQYF. DNA of the CDR3: TGCAGTGCTCCCTGGGCAGACAGGGGAGAGACCCAGTACTTC.

V gene TRBV20-1 combines with J gene TRBJ2-3, with 8 nucleotides matching TRBD2. CDR1 is DFQATT and CDR2 is SNEGSKA in the germline V gene (reference sequence). V gave up 0 bases and J gave up 0 bases; unmatched junction bases: 11. This CDR3 spans 18 amino acids. CDR3 sequence reads: CSARDKRGRDLSTDTQYF. CDR3 DNA: TGCAGTGCTAGAGATAAGCGGGGGAGGGATCTGAGCACAGATACGCAGTATTTT.

This clonotype has just a few counts. The rearrangement uses TRBV12-3 or TRBV12-4 and TRBJ1-1; TRBD1 might be the D (6 bases). V dropped 6 bases and J dropped 9 bases, with 17 bases sitting between them. CDR3 length: 13 residues. In nucleotides, the CDR3 is TGTGCCAGCAGCCCGAACAGGGAACCCCAAGCTTTCTTT. Its protein is CASSPNREPQAFF.

The chain recombines TRBV7-2 with TRBJ2-5; D is uncertain. Germline V gene lookup returns CDR1 SGHTA and CDR2 FQGNSA. Trimming took 6 bases from V and 4 from J, leaving 12 bases between them. The CDR3 runs 13 residues. CDR3 residues: CASSPLMGETQYF. The CDR3 DNA is TGTGCCAGCAGTCCTCTTATGGGAGAGACCCAGTACTTC.

This chain uses TRBV3-1 with TRBJ2-1; 11 bases map to TRBD2. CDR1 and CDR2 (germline): LGHDT, YNNKEL (reference sequence). The V gene end was trimmed by 5 bases and the J gene end by 10 bases; junction bases not matched to a gene: 4. This CDR3 contains 13 residues. The CDR3 nucleotides are TGTGCCAGCAGCAGGGGGACTAGCGGAGAGCAGTTCTTC. Residues: CASSRGTSGEQFF.

This clonotype has at least ten counts. V usage is TRBV7-9 and J usage is TRBJ2-1; a weak D match, TRBD1 (6 bases). Per the germline V gene, CDR1 is SEHNR and CDR2 is FQNEAQ (reference sequence). Trimming took off 4 bases at V and 5 bases at J, with 15 bases between the two ends. The CDR3 sequence is 15 residues long. CDR3 in amino acids: CASSYQSGANNEQFF. The CDR3 bases are TGTGCCAGCAGCTACCAGTCAGGGGCAAACAATGAGCAGTTCTTC.

This clonotype occurred a few times. V and J are TRBV4-2 and TRBJ2-2; the D gene is possibly TRBD1 (6 bases). Per germline, CDR1 LGHNA and CDR2 YNFKEQ. Trimming pared 0 bases from V and 9 bases from J, leaving 17 bases between. This CDR3 is 16 amino acids long. DNA of the CDR3: TGTGCCAGCAGCCAAGATCTGGGGGCCCTAGAACGGGAGCTGTTTTTT. Its translation is CASSQDLGALERELFF.

This clonotype has more than one count but fewer than ten. V usage is TRBV6-2 or TRBV6-3 and J usage is TRBJ2-5; D is perhaps TRBD1 or TRBD2 (6 bases each). The CDR3 is 12 residues long. CDR1 and CDR2 (germline): MNHEY, SVGEGT. CDR3 in amino acids: CASQPGGATQYF. The DNA for the CDR3 is TGTGCTTCTCAGCCCGGGGGCGCGACCCAGTACTTC.

In its sample, this clonotype was seen a few times. This sequence joins TRBV19 and TRBJ2-5; possibly TRBD1 for D (6 bases). From germline, CDR1 is LNHDA and CDR2 SQIVND (reference sequence). V dropped 7 bases and J dropped 3 bases, with 18 bases sitting between them. The CDR3 consists of 15 residues. In DNA form, the CDR3 reads TGTGCCAGTACCTCCCACCGGGCAGGGGAAGAGACCCAGTACTTC. This gives the protein CASTSHRAGEETQYF.

This clonotype came up many times. V is TRBV5-1 and J is TRBJ2-3; D perhaps matches TRBD1 (6 bases). Germline CDR1 reads SGHRS; CDR2 reads YFSETQ. The CDR3 has 14 residues. The V end was cut by 2 bases, the J end by 2 bases, with 9 bases between. The CDR3 region is CASSFRGNTDTQYF. CDR3 bases: TGCGCCAGCAGCTTCAGGGGCAACACAGATACGCAGTATTTT.